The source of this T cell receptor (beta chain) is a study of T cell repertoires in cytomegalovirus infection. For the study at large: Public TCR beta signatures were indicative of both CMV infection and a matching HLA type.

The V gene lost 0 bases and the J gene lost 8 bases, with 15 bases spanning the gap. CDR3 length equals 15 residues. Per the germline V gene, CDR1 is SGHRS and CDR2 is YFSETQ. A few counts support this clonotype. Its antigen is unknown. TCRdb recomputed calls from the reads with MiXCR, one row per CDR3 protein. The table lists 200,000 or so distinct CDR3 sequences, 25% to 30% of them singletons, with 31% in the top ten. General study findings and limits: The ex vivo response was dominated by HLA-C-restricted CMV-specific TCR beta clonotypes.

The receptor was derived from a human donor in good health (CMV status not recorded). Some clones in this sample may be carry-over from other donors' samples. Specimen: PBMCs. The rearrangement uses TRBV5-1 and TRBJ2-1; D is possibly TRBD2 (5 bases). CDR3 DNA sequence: TGCGCCAGCAGCTTGGACGGCACTAGTTTCTATGAGCAGTTCTTC. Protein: CASSLDGTSFYEQFF. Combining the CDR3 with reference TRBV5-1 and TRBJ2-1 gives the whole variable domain KAGVTQTPRYLIKTRGQQVTLSCSPISGHRSVSWYQQTPGQGLQFLFEYFSETQRNKGNFPGRFSGRQFSNSRSEMNVSTLELGDSALYLCASSLDGTSFYEQFFGPGTRLTVL.